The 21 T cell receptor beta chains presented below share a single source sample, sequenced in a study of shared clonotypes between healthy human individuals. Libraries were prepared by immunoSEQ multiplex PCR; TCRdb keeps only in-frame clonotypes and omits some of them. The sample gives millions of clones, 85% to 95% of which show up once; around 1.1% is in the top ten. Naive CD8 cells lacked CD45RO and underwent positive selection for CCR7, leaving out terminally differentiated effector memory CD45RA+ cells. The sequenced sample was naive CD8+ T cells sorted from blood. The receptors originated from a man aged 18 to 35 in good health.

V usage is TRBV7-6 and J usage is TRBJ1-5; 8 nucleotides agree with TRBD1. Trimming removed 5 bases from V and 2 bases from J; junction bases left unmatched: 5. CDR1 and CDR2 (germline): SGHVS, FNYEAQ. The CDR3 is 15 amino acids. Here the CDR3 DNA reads TGTGCCAGCAGCCCCGGACAGGGAGGCAATCAGCCCCAGCATTTT. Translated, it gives CASSPGQGGNQPQHF.

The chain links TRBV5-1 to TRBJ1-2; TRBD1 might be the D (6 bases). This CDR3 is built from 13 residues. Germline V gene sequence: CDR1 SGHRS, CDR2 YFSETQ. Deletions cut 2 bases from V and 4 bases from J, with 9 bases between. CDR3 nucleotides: TGCGCCAGCAGCTTAAGGGACATCTATGGCTACACCTTC. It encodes CASSLRDIYGYTF.

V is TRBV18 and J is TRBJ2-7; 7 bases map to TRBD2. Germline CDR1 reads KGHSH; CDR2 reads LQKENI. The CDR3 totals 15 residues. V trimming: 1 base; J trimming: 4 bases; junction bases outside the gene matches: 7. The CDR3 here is CASSPQSSGAYEQYF. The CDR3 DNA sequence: TGTGCCAGCTCACCACAATCAAGCGGGGCTTACGAGCAGTACTTC.

This CDR3 reads CASSSRDREGTDTQYF. The CDR3 coding sequence is TGTGCCAGCAGCAGCCGGGACAGGGAGGGCACAGATACGCAGTATTTT. The genes are TRBV5-6 and TRBJ2-3; 9 bases agree with TRBD1. Per the germline V gene, CDR1 is SGHDT and CDR2 is YYEEEE. Germline trimming cut 4 bases from V and 1 base from J; bases unmatched to any gene: 7. The CDR3 is made up of 16 amino acids.

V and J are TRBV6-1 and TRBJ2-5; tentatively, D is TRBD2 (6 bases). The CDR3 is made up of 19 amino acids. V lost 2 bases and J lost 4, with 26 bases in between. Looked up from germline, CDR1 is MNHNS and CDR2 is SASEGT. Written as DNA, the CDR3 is TGTGCCAGCAGTGAATTGGGGTATTCAAGCGGGCCGGAGTTAGAGACCCAGTACTTC. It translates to CASSELGYSSGPELETQYF.

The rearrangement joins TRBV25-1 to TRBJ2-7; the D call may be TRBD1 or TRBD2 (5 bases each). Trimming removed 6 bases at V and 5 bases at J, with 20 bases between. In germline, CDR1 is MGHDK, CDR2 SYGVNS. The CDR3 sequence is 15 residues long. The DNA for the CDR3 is TGTGCCAGCAGCCGAATAAGGGACCCCACGAACGAGCAGTACTTC. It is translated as CASSRIRDPTNEQYF.

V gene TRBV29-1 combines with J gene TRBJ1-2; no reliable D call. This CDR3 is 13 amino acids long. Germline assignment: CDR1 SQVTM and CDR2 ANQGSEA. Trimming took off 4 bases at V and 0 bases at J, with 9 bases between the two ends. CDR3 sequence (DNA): TGCAGCGTTGTGAGAGATTCTAACTATGGCTACACCTTC. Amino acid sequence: CSVVRDSNYGYTF.

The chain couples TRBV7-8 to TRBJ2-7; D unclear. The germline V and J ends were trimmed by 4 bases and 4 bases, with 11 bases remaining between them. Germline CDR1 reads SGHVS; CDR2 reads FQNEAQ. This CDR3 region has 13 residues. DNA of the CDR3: TGTGCCAGCAGCTACGGATGGTTTTACGAGCAGTACTTC. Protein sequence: CASSYGWFYEQYF. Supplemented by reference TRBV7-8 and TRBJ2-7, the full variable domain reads GAGVSQSPRYKVAKRGQDVALRCDPISGHVSLFWYQQALGQGPEFLTYFQNEAQLDKSGLPSDRFFAERPEGSVSTLKIQRTQQEDSAVYLCASSYGWFYEQYFGPGTRLTVT.

The CDR3, as DNA: TGTGCCAGCAGTTACTCGGCGGGGGGAGGGACCGGGGAGCTGTTTTTT. The encoded protein is CASSYSAGGGTGELFF. The J gene is TRBJ2-2, the V gene TRBV6-5; TRBD2 agrees at 8 bases. Trimming removed 0 bases from V and 5 bases from J; junction bases left unmatched: 5. This CDR3 has 16 residues. Germline CDR1 and CDR2: MNHEY and SVGAGI.

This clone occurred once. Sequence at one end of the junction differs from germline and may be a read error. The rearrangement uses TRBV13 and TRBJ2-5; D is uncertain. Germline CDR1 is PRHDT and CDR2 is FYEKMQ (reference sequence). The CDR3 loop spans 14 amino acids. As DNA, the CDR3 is TGTGCCAGCAGCCTAGGTGTTACCTTAGAGACCCAGTACTTC. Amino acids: CASSLGVTLETQYF.

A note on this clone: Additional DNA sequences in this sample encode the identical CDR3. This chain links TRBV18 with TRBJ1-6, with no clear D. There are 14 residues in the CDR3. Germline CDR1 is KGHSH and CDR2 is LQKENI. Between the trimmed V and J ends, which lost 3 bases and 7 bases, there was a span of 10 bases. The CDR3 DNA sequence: TGTGCCAGCTCACCGCCCGGGCCAAATTCACCCCTCCACTTT. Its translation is CASSPPGPNSPLHF.

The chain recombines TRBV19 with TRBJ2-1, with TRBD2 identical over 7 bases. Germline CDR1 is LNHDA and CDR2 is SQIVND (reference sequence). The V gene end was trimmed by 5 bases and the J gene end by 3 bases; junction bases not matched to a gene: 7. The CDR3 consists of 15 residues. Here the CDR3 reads CASSSFAGDYNEQFF. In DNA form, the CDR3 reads TGTGCCAGTAGTTCTTTTGCGGGAGACTACAATGAGCAGTTCTTC.

The CDR3 protein is CASTIGRRQDEAFF. CDR3 sequence (DNA): TGTGCCAGCACCATAGGGCGGCGACAGGACGAAGCTTTCTTT. The chain combines TRBV7-9 with TRBJ1-1; tentatively, D is TRBD1 (6 bases). Trimming removed 7 bases from V and 8 bases from J, with 20 bases in between. CDR3 length equals 14 residues. CDR1 and CDR2 from the germline V gene are SEHNR and FQNEAQ (reference sequence).

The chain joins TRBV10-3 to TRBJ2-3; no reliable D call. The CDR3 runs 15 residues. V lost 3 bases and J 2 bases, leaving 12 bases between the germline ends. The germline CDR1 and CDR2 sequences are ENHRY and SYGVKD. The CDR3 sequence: CAISDEGIITDTQYF. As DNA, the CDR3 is TGTGCCATCAGTGACGAAGGGATAATCACAGATACGCAGTATTTT.

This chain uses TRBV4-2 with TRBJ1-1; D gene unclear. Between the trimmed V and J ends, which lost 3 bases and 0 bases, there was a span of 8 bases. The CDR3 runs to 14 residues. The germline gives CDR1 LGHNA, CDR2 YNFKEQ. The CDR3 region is CASSHEVMNTEAFF. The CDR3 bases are TGTGCCAGCAGCCACGAGGTGATGAACACTGAAGCTTTCTTT.

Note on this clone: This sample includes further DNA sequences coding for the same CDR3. In DNA form, the CDR3 reads TGCGCCAGCAGCCAAGATCGGCAGGGGTCCTACGAGCAGTACTTC. It specifies CASSQDRQGSYEQYF. The gene calls are TRBV4-1 and TRBJ2-7; TRBD1 might be the D (6 bases). Germline CDR1 and CDR2: MGHRA and YSYEKL. The CDR3 has 15 amino acids. V was trimmed by 0 bases and J by 1 base, leaving 10 bases between them.

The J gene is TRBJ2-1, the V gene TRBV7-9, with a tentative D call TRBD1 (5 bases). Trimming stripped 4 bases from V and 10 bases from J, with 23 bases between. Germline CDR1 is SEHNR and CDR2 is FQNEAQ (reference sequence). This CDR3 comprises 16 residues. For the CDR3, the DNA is TGTGCCAGCAGCTCCCAGGGTTCTAGGAACCCCATCGAGCAGTTCTTC. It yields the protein CASSSQGSRNPIEQFF.

The CDR3 sequence: CASSHGGLAGSTDTQYF. CDR3 nucleotide sequence: TGTGCCAGCAGCCACGGGGGACTAGCGGGGAGCACAGATACGCAGTATTTT. The V and J genes are TRBV27 and TRBJ2-3, with 13 bases fitting TRBD2. From germline, CDR1 is MNHEY and CDR2 SMNVEV (reference sequence). The V and J ends lost 6 bases and 0 bases, in that order; junction bases with no gene match: 6. The CDR3 is made up of 17 amino acids.

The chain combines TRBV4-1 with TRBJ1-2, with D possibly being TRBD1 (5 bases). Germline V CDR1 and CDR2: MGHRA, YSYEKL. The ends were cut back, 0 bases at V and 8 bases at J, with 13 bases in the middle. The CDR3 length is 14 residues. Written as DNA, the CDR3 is TGCGCCAGCAGCCAAGAGGGGGGGATACGGGGCTACACCTTC. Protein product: CASSQEGGIRGYTF.

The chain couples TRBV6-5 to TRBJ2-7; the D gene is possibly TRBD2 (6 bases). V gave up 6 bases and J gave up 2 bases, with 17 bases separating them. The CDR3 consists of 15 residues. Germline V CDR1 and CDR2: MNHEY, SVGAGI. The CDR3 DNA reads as TGTGCCAGCAGCCCCCCGCCGGAGGGGACCTACGAGCAGTACTTC. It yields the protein CASSPPPEGTYEQYF.

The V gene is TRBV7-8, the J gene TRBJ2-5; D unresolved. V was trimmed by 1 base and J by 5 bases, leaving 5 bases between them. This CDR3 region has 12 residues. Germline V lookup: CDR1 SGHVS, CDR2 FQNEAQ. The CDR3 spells CASSLDGETQYF. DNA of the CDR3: TGTGCCAGCAGCTTAGATGGGGAGACCCAGTACTTC.